One and the same sample provided the 7 T cell receptor beta chains below, sequenced in a study of blood T cells in healthy people across ages. A second PCR, run for roughly 7 to 12 cycles, used a sample-barcoded 5' primer plus a J-beta primer mix. TCRdb re-called the 5' RACE reads with MiXCR, one entry per CDR3 protein. Of some 1.1 million distinct CDR3 sequences detected, 35% to 40% appear once; the ten largest clones hold under 15%. Sequenced: blood. These receptors all stem from a man aged 18 to 35 in good health.

The CDR3 region has the DNA TGTGCCAGCAGTTACGTCGGGGACCGCAGGACAGATACGCAGTATTTT. Translated: CASSYVGDRRTDTQYF. The rearrangement joins TRBV6-2 or TRBV6-3 to TRBJ2-3; D possibly uses TRBD1 or TRBD2 (5 bases each). The CDR3 sequence is 16 residues long. The ends were cut back, 2 bases at V and 3 bases at J, with 15 bases in the middle. In germline, CDR1 is MNHEY, CDR2 SVGEGT.

V usage is TRBV30 and J usage is TRBJ2-3; D uncertain. Germline V gene data show CDR1 as GTSNPN and CDR2 as SVGIG (reference sequence). This CDR3 contains 13 residues. V lost 4 bases, J lost 5 bases, and 13 bases lay in between. The CDR3 region is CAWTVQVGDTQYF. The CDR3 bases are TGTGCCTGGACGGTTCAGGTGGGAGATACGCAGTATTTT.

The sample holds a few counts of this clonotype. This chain links TRBV5-1 with TRBJ2-1, with 9 bases fitting TRBD1. Germline V gene data show CDR1 as SGHRS and CDR2 as YFSETQ. This CDR3 spans 14 amino acids. V dropped 5 bases and J dropped 6; count of bases not matched to a gene: 6. The CDR3 protein is CASRPGQGFNEQFF. DNA for the CDR3: TGCGCCAGCAGACCGGGACAGGGTTTCAATGAGCAGTTCTTC.

The sample holds a few counts of this clonotype. The V gene is TRBV18, the J gene TRBJ2-3, with 8 bases aligning to TRBD2. The germline V gene has CDR1 KGHSH and CDR2 LQKENI. The CDR3 sequence is 15 residues long. With V trimmed by 2 bases and J by 2 bases, 3 bases remained unmatched. Here the CDR3 reads CASSPERGFTDTQYF. CDR3 bases: TGTGCCAGCTCACCAGAGCGGGGGTTCACAGATACGCAGTATTTT.

As concerns this clonotype: An end of the junction does not agree with germline; a read error may underlie this. The chain joins TRBV7-9 to TRBJ1-1, with D possibly matching TRBD1 (5 bases). Germline-derived CDR1 and CDR2 are SEHNR and FQNEAQ (reference sequence). The CDR3 contains 13 residues. The CDR3 bases are TGTGCCGGCAGCTCCACAGGGAACACTGAAGCTTTCTTT. It codes for CAGSSTGNTEAFF.

The chain uses TRBV4-3 and TRBJ1-2; no definite D call. V gave up 0 bases and J gave up 4 bases, with 6 bases separating them. The CDR3 consists of 13 residues. Germline V lookup: CDR1 LGHNA, CDR2 YSLEER. CDR3 nucleotides: TGCGCCAGCAGCCAAGAAGGAATCTATGGCTACACCTTC. It is translated as CASSQEGIYGYTF.

This clonotype was picked up many times. This chain uses TRBV7-2 with TRBJ1-1; maybe TRBD1 (6 bases). Germline V CDR1 and CDR2: SGHTA, FQGNSA. The length of the CDR3 is 14 residues. V was trimmed by 4 bases and J by 0 bases, leaving 9 bases between them. CDR3 coding DNA: TGTGCCAGCAGCTCGACAGGACTGAACACTGAAGCTTTCTTT. This encodes CASSSTGLNTEAFF.